This T cell receptor beta chain stems from a study of blood T cell repertoires in COVID-19. Trimming took off 6 bases at V and 4 bases at J, with 18 bases between the two ends. Germline CDR1 MNHEY, CDR2 SMNVEV (reference sequence). This CDR3 has 15 residues. Data came from immunoSEQ multiplex PCR; TCRdb stores just in-frame clones and leaves some out. Counted here are about 220,000 clones, around 82% occurring once; the ten biggest clones make up around 2.7%. The sequenced material came from peripheral blood. The clonotype originates from a young woman who had recovered from COVID-19. The chain joins TRBV27 to TRBJ1-2, with D unresolved. Here the CDR3 DNA reads TGTGCCAGCAGCCTTTTATCGGGGAGTCCCTATGGCTACACCTTC. Translating gives CASSLLSGSPYGYTF.